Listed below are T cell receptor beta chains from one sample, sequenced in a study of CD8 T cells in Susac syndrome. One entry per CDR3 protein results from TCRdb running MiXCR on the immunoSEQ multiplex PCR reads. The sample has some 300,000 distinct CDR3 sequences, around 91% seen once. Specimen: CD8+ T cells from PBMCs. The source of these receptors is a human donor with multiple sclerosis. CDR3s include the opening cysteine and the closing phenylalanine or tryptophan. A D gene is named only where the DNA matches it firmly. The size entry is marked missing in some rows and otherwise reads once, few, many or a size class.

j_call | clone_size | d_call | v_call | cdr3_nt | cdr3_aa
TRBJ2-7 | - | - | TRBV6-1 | TGTGCCAGCAGTCCAACCTCAACAGGGAAATACCCCTACGAGCAGTACTTC | CASSPTSTGKYPYEQYF
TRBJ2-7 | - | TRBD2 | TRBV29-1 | TGCAGCGTCGATAGCGGGGCCGAGCAGTACTTC | CSVDSGAEQYF
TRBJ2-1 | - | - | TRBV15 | TGTGCCACCAGGGAGGAATACTCCTACAATGAGCAGTTCTTC | CATREEYSYNEQFF
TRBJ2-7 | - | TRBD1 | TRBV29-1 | TGCAGCGTTAGGGGGCTTGGTTCTTACGAGCAGTACTTC | CSVRGLGSYEQYF
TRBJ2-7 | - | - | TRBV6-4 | TGTGCCAGCAGTGAAACGTCCGACAGCTCCTACGAGCAGTACTTC | CASSETSDSSYEQYF
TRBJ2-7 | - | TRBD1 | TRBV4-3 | TGCGCCAGCGCACCGGGACAGCCTTCCTACGAGCAGTACTTC | CASAPGQPSYEQYF
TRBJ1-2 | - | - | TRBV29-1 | TGCAGCGTTGGTGCCGCTAACTATGGCTACACCTTC | CSVGAANYGYTF
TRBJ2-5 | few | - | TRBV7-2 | TGTGCCAGCACCACAGGGCCCAAGACCCAGTACTTC | CASTTGPKTQYF
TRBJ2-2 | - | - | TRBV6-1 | TGTGCCAGCAGTGGTGTCGTAAGTGAGGAGCTGTTTTTT | CASSGVVSEELFF
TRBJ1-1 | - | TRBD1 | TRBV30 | TGTGCCTGGGGGACAGGGGGCGGGAACACTGAAGCTTTCTTT | CAWGTGGGNTEAFF
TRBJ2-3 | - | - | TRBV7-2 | TGTGCCAGCAGCCCCCCAGGGGGGGCCGCAGATACGCAGTATTTT | CASSPPGGAADTQYF
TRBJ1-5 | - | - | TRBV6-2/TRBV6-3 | TGTGCCAGCAGTTACTCGACGGGCGGTCAGCCCCAGCATTTT | CASSYSTGGQPQHF
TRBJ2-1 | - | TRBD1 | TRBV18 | TGTGCCAGCTCACCACAGCCAGGGGGTTCGCATGAGCAGTTCTTC | CASSPQPGGSHEQFF
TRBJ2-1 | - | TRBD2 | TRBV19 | TGTGCCAGTCACTTAAGCGGGAGCAACAATGAGCAGTTCTTC | CASHLSGSNNEQFF
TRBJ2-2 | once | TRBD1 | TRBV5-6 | TGTGCCAGCAGCTTGGAGCCACAGGGGACCACCGGGGAGCTGTTTTTT | CASSLEPQGTTGELFF
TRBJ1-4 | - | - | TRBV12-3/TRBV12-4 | TGTGCCAGCAGTTCGCTACCGGGACCTAAAGAAGAAAAACTGTTTTTT | CASSSLPGPKEEKLFF
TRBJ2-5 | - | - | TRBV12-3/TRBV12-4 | TGTGCCAGCAGCATCACAGCTGAGGCCACGATTTACCAAGAGACCCAGTACTTC | CASSITAEATIYQETQYF
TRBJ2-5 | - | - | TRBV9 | TGTGCCAGCAGCGTATCGTCTCGCGGGGCCCAAGAGACCCAGTACTTC | CASSVSSRGAQETQYF
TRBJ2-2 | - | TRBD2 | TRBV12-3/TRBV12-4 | TGTGCCAGCAGTTCCCCCCGGACTAGCGGGGGGAACACCGGGGAGCTGTTTTTT | CASSSPRTSGGNTGELFF
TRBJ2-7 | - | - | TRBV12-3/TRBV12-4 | TGTGCCAGCAGTTTAACTTATAGGCCTTACGAGCAGTACTTC | CASSLTYRPYEQYF
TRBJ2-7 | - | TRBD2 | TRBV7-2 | TGTGCCAGCAGCTGGACTAGCGGGAGGGGGGAGCAGTACTTC | CASSWTSGRGEQYF
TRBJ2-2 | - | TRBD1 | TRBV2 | TGTGCCAGCACCCAGGGGGCCCCCGGGGAGCTGTTTTTT | CASTQGAPGELFF
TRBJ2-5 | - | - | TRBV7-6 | TGTGCCAGCAGCTCAACCCTGGACGTCCAAGAGACCCAGTACTTC | CASSSTLDVQETQYF
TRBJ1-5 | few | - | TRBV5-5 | TGTGCCAGCAGCTTGGCAGGACAGCCTAGCAATCAGCCCCAGCATTTT | CASSLAGQPSNQPQHF
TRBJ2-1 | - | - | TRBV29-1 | TGCAGCGTTGAAGAGATCCGGGATGTCAGCTCCTACAATGAGCAGTTCTTC | CSVEEIRDVSSYNEQFF
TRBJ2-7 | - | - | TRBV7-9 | TGTGCCAGCAGCTTAGTGCAGGACTCCTACGAGCAGTACTTC | CASSLVQDSYEQYF
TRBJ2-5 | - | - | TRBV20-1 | TGCAGTGCACCGACAGCCCCTCACCAAGAGACCCAGTACTTC | CSAPTAPHQETQYF
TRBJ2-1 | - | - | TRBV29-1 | TGCAGCGTTGATGGGGGGGCTTACAATGAGCAGTTCTTC | CSVDGGAYNEQFF
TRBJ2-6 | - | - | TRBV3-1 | TGTGCCAGCAGCCACTTGAATCCCGTCCTGACTTTC | CASSHLNPVLTF
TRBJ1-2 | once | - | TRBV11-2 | TGTGCCAGCAGCCAAGCGGTTGGCTACACCTTC | CASSQAVGYTF
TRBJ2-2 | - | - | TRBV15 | TGTGCCACCAGCGGACGCGGCGGAGGGTGGACCGGGGAGCTGTTTTTT | CATSGRGGGWTGELFF
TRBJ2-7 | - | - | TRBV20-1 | TGCAGTGCTAGAATCGCCCCGGTCCCTTTGGTATACGAGCAGTACTTC | CSARIAPVPLVYEQYF
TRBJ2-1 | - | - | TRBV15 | TGTGCCACCAGCCAGGACAGCTCCTACAATGAGCAGTTCTTC | CATSQDSSYNEQFF
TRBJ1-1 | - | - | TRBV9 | TGTGCCAGCAGCCCCCAGGGTATGAACACTGAAGCTTTCTTT | CASSPQGMNTEAFF
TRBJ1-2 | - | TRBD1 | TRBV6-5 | TGTGCCAGCAGTTACTCGCGGACAGGGAGGGGGCCAAATGGCGGCTACACCTTC | CASSYSRTGRGPNGGYTF
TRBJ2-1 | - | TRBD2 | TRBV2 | TGTGCCAGCAGTGAGCCCCGAGCGGGGATCTCCTACAATGAGCAGTTCTTC | CASSEPRAGISYNEQFF
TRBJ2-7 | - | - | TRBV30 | TGTGCCTGGAGTGACACTACAGGGCTCGAGCAGTACTTC | CAWSDTTGLEQYF
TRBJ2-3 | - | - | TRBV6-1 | TGTGCCAGCGGGGGCGCCGGGGGGACAGATACGCAGTATTTT | CASGGAGGTDTQYF
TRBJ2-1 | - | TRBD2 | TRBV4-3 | TGCGCCAGCAGCCAGGGCCAACTAGCGGGCAATGAGCAGTTCTTC | CASSQGQLAGNEQFF
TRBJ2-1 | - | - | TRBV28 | TGTGCCAGCAGTTTCCAGGATAGCTCCTACAATGAGCAGTTCTTC | CASSFQDSSYNEQFF
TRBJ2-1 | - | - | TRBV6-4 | TGTGCCAGCAGTGACCGGGCAGAGAACAATGAGCAGTTCTTC | CASSDRAENNEQFF
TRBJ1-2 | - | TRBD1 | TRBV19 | TGTGCCAGTAGGAACCCCGAGACAGGGGAGTATGGCTACACCTTC | CASRNPETGEYGYTF